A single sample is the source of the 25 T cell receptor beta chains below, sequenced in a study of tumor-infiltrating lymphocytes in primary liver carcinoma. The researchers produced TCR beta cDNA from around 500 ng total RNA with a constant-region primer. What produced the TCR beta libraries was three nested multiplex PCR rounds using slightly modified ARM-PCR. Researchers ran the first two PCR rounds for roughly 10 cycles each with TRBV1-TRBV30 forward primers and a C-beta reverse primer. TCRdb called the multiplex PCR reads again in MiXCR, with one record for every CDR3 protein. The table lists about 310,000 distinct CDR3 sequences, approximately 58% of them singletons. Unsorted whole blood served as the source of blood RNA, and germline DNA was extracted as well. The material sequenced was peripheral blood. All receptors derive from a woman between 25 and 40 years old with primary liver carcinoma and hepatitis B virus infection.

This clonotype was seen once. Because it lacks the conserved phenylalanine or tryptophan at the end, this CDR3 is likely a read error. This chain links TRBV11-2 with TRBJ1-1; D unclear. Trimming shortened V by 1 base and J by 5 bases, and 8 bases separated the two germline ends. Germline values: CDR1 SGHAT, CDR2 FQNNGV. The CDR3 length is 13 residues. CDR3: CASSLGRSTEAFS. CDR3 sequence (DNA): TGTGCCAGCAGCTTAGGAAGGTCTACTGAAGCTTTCTCT.

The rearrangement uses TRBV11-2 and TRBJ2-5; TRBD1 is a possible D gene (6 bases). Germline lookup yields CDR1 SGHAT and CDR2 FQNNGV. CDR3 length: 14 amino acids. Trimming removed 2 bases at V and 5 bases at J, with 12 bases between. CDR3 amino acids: CASSLRRGSETQYF. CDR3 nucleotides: TGTGCCAGCAGCTTACGCAGGGGAAGCGAGACCCAGTACTTC.

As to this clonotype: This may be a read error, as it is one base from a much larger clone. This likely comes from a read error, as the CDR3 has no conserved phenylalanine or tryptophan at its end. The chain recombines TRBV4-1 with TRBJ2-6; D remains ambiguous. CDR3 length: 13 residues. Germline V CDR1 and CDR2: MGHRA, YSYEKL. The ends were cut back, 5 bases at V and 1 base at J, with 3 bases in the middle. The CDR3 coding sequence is TGCGCCAGCAGCTCTTCTGGGGCCAACGTCCTGACTTCC. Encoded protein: CASSSSGANVLTS.

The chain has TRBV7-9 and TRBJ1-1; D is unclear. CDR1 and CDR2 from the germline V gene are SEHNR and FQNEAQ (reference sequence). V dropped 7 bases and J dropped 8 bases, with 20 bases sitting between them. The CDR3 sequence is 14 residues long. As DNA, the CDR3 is TGTGCCAGCAATTATATCTCAGGATGGACCGAAGCTTTCTTT. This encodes CASNYISGWTEAFF.

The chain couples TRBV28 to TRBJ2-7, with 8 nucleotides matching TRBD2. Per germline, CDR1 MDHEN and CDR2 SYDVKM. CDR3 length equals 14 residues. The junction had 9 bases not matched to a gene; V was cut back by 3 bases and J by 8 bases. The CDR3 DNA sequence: TGTGCCAGCAGTTTGGGAGCGGGAGTAAAGAAGCAGTACTTC. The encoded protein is CASSLGAGVKKQYF.

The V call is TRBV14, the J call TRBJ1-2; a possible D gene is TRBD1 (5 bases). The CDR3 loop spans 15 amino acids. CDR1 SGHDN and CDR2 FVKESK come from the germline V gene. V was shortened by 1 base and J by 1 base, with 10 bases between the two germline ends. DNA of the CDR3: TGTGCCAGCAGCCAAGGATCGGGGGTTAACTATGGCTACACCTTC. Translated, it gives CASSQGSGVNYGYTF.

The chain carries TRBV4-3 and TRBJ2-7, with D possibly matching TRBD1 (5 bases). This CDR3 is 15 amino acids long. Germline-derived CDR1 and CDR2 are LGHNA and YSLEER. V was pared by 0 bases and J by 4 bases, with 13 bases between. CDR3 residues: CASSQETGVRYEQYF. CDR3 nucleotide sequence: TGCGCCAGCAGCCAAGAAACAGGAGTCCGTTACGAGCAGTACTTC.

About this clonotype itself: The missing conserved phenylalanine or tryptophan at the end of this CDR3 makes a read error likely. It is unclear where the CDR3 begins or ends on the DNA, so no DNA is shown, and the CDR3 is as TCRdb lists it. CDR3 protein: CASSYGETQYS. The chain uses TRBV6-6 and TRBJ2-5. The CDR3 comprises 11 residues, both ends counted. Germline CDR1 is MNHNY and CDR2 is SVGAGI (reference sequence).

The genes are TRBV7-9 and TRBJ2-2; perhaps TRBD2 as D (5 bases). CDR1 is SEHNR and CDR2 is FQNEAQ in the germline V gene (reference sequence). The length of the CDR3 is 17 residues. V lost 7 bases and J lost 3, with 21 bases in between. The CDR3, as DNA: TGTGCCAGCACCTTCAGTTTGGGAGTTAGCGACACCGGGGAGCTGTTTTTT. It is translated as CASTFSLGVSDTGELFF. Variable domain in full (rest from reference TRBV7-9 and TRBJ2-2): DTGVSQNPRHKITKRGQNVTFRCDPISEHNRLYWYRQTLGQGPEFLTYFQNEAQLEKSRLLSDRFSAERPKGSFSTLEIQRTEQGDSAMYLCASTFSLGVSDTGELFFGEGSRLTVL.

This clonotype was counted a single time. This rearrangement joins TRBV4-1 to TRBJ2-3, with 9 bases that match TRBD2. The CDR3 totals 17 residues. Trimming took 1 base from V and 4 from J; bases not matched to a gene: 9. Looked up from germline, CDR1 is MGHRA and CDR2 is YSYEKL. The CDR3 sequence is CASSQGLLAGHADTQYF. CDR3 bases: TGCGCCAGCAGCCAAGGACTCCTAGCGGGGCACGCAGATACGCAGTATTTT.

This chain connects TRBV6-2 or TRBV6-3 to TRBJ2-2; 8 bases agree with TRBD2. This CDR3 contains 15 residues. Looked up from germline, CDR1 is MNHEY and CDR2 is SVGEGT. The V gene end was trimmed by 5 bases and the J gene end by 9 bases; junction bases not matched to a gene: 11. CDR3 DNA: TGTGCCAGCAGTCAAGGACTAGCAGGGACCCGGGAGCTGTTTTTT. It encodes CASSQGLAGTRELFF.

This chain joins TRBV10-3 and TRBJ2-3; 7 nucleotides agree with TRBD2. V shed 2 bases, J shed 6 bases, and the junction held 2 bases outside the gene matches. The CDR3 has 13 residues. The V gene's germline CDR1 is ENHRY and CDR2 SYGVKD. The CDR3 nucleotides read TGTGCCATCAGTGAGGCGGGAGTGGATACGCAGTATTTT. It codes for CAISEAGVDTQYF.

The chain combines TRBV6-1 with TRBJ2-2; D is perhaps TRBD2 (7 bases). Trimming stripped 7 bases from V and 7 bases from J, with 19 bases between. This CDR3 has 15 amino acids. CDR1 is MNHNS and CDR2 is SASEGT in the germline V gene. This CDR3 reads CASMRGPGKDGELFF. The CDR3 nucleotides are TGTGCCAGCATGCGGGGGCCAGGGAAAGACGGGGAGCTGTTTTTT.

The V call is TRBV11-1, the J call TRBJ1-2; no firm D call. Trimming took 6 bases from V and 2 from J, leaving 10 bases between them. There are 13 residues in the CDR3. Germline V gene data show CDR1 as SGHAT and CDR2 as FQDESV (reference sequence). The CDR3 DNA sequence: TGTGCCAGCAGTTCCAACTTAAACTATGGCTACACCTTC. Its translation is CASSSNLNYGYTF.

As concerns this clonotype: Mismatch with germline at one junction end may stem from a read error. In DNA form, the CDR3 reads TGTGCCAGCGCTCGGACCGGGGCCACCTCCTACAATGGGCAGTTCTTC. Encoded protein: CASARTGATSYNGQFF. The J gene is TRBJ2-1, the V gene TRBV11-2; D may match TRBD1 or TRBD2 (5 bases each). The CDR3 covers 16 residues. Germline CDR1 SGHAT, CDR2 FQNNGV.

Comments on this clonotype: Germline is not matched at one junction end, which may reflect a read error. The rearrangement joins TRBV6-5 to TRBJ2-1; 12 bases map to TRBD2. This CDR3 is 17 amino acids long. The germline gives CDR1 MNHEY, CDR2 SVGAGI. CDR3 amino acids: CACSPLTSGRRLSEQFF. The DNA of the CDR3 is TGTGCCTGCAGCCCTCTGACTAGCGGGAGACGGCTTAGTGAGCAGTTCTTC.

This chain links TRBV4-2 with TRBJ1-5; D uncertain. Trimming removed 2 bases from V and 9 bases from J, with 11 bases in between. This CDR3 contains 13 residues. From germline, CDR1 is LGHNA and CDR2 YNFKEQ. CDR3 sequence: CASSQTVITPQHF. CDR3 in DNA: TGTGCCAGCAGCCAAACAGTAATAACGCCCCAGCATTTT.

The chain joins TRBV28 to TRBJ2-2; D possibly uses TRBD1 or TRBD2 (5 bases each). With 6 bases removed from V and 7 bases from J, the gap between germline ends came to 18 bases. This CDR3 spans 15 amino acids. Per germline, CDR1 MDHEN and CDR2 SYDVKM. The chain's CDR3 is CASRNRGLRGGELFF. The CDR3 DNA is TGTGCCAGCAGGAATAGGGGTCTGAGGGGCGGGGAGCTGTTTTTT.

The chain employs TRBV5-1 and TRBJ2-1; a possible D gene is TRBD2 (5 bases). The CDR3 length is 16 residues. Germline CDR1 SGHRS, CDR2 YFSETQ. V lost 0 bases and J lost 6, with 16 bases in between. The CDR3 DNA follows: TGCGCCAGCAGCTTGGACCCGGGAAGGGTATCCAATGAGCAGTTCTTC. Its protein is CASSLDPGRVSNEQFF.

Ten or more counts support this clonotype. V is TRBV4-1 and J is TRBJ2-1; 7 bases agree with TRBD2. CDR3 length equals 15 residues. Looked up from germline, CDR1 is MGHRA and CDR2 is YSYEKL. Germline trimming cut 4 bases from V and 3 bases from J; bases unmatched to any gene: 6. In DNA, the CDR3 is TGCGCCAGCAGCCCGAGGGACTACCTCTACAATGAGCAGTTCTTC. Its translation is CASSPRDYLYNEQFF.

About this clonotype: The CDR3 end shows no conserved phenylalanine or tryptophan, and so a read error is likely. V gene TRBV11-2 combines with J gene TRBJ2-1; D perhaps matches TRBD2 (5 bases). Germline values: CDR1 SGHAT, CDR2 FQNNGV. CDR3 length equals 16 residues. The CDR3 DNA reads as TGTGTCAGCAGCTTAGCGCCTGGAAGCTCCTACAATGAGCAGTTCTTA. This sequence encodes CVSSLAPGSSYNEQFL.

This CDR3 is CSVEGLRSPGLGDGYTF. CDR3 DNA sequence: TGCAGCGTTGAGGGTCTTCGCAGTCCCGGCTTAGGAGATGGCTACACCTTC. The chain uses TRBV29-1 and TRBJ1-2; D unresolved. The CDR3 contains 17 residues. Germline V gene data show CDR1 as SQVTM and CDR2 as ANQGSEA. V shed 3 bases and J shed 6 bases, with 26 bases lying between them.

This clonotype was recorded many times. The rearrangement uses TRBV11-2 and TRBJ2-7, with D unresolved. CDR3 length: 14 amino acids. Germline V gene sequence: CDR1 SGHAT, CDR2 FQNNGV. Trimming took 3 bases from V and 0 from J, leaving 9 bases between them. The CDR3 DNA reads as TGTGCCAGCAGCTTTTTCGGCAGCTCCTACGAGCAGTACTTC. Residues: CASSFFGSSYEQYF.

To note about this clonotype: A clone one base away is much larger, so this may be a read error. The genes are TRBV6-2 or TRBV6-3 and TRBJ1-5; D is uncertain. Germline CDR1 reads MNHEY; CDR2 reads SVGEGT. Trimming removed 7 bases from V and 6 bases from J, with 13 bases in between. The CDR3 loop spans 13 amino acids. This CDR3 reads CASTARRFQPQHF. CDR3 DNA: TGTGCCAGCACGGCCCGGCGATTTCAGCCCCAGCATTTT.

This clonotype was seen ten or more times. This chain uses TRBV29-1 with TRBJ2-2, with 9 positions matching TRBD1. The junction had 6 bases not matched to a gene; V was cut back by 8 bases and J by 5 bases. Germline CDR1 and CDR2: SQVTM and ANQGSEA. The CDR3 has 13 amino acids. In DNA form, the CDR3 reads TGCAGCTCAAACGACAGGGGGACCGGGGAGCTGTTTTTT. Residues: CSSNDRGTGELFF.